This is a list of T cell receptor beta chains from one sample in a study of cytomegalovirus exposure and HLA in healthy donors. The method was immunoSEQ multiplex PCR; TCRdb's version includes in-frame clones alone and lacks a portion of them. The sample yields some 90,000 clones, about 96% seen once. The material sequenced was PBMCs. The receptors shown here come from a man younger than 30 in good health and CMV-seronegative. CDR3s include the opening cysteine and the closing phenylalanine or tryptophan. A D gene is named only where the DNA matches it firmly. The size entry is marked missing in some rows and otherwise reads once, few, many or a size class.

v_call,j_call,clone_size,d_call,cdr3_nt,cdr3_aa
TRBV7-2,TRBJ2-7,-,-,TGTGCCAGCAGCCCTTGGGGAGGAGGGCCCTACGAGCAGTACTTC,CASSPWGGGPYEQYF
TRBV4-1,TRBJ2-5,-,TRBD2,TGCGCCAGCAGCCTCCTCCCCTCTAGCGGCAGCGTACAAGAGACCCAGTACTTC,CASSLLPSSGSVQETQYF
TRBV7-9,TRBJ2-1,-,-,TGTGCCAGCAGCTCCCAGGGATGGGAGCAGTTCTTC,CASSSQGWEQFF
TRBV5-1,TRBJ2-7,-,-,TGCGCCAGCAGCCCGGGCTACGAGCAGTACTTC,CASSPGYEQYF
TRBV5-8,TRBJ2-7,-,-,TGTGCCAGCAGCCTTCGCGCTACCTCCTACGAGCAGTACTTC,CASSLRATSYEQYF
TRBV9,TRBJ2-5,once,TRBD2,TGTGCCAGCAGCGTAGGGGGGGGTAGGGAGACCCAGTACTTC,CASSVGGGRETQYF
TRBV14,TRBJ1-2,-,-,TGTGCCAGCAGCCCCTCTTCGTGGCAGGGGTATGGCTACACCTTC,CASSPSSWQGYGYTF
TRBV19,TRBJ2-1,-,TRBD1,TGTGCCACCAACAGGGGGCCGTCCAATGAGCAGTTCTTC,CATNRGPSNEQFF
TRBV7-2,TRBJ2-1,-,TRBD2,TGTGCCAGCGTAGGCGGGGGGATATCCTACAATGAGCAGTTCTTC,CASVGGGISYNEQFF
TRBV30,TRBJ2-1,once,TRBD1,TGTGCCTGGAGTGGCTTGGGACAGGCCTACAATGAGCAGTTCTTC,CAWSGLGQAYNEQFF
TRBV5-4,TRBJ2-5,-,TRBD1,TGTGCCAGCAGCTCCGGACAGGGGGCCCTCCACCACCAAGAGACCCAGTACTTC,CASSSGQGALHHQETQYF
TRBV6-1,TRBJ1-1,-,-,TGTGCCAGCAGTGGCCGGAAAATCGACATGAACACTGAAGCTTTCTTT,CASSGRKIDMNTEAFF
TRBV14,TRBJ2-7,-,TRBD1,TGTGCCAGCAGCCCGACGACAGGGGGCATCTACGAGCAGTACTTC,CASSPTTGGIYEQYF
TRBV11-2,TRBJ2-7,-,TRBD2,TGTGCCAGCAGCCCCCCGGGACTAGCGGGAGCTGGAGAGCAGTACTTC,CASSPPGLAGAGEQYF
TRBV7-9,TRBJ2-1,once,TRBD2,TGTGCCAGCAGTATAGCCGGGACTAGCGTCGATGAGCAGTTCTTC,CASSIAGTSVDEQFF
TRBV28,TRBJ1-2,-,TRBD1,TGTGCCAGCAGTCCGGGATCAGGGGGCGCCCCCGGCTACACCTTC,CASSPGSGGAPGYTF
TRBV6-1,TRBJ2-5,once,-,TGTGCCAGCAGTGAGTCTGAGTGGGAGACCCAGTACTTC,CASSESEWETQYF
TRBV5-1,TRBJ1-5,once,TRBD1,TGCGCCAGCAGCTGGGACAGTAGCAATCAGCCCCAGCATTTT,CASSWDSSNQPQHF
TRBV11-2,TRBJ2-5,-,TRBD2,TGTGCCAGCAGCGAGTCCCTCATTGCAACTAGCGGGAGAGGGACCCAGTACTTC,CASSESLIATSGRGTQYF
TRBV29-1,TRBJ2-7,-,-,TGCAGCGTCGTGATTGCAGGAAACGAGCAGTACTTC,CSVVIAGNEQYF
TRBV4-1,TRBJ2-5,-,-,TGCGCCAGCAGCCGAACGGGAAGCCCCGCAGAGACCCAGTACTTC,CASSRTGSPAETQYF
TRBV19,TRBJ1-5,-,-,TGTGCCAGTAGTAATGACATCAATCAGCCCCAGCATTTT,CASSNDINQPQHF